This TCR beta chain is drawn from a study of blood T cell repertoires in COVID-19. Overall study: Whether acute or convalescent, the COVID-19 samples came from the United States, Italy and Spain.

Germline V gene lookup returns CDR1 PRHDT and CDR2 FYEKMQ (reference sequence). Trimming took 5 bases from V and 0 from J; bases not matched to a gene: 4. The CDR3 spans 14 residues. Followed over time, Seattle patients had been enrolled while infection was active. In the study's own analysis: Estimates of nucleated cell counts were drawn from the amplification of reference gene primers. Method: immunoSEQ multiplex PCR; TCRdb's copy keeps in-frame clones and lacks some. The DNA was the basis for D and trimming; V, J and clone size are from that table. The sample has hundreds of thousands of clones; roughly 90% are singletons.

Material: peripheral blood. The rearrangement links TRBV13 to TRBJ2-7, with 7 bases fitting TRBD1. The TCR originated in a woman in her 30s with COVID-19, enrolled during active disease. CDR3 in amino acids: CASSTGQPSYEQYF. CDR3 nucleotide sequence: TGTGCCAGCAGCACGGGACAGCCCTCCTACGAGCAGTACTTC.